Included here is one T cell receptor beta chain sequence, with context. The sample belongs to a study of T cell responses to AZD1222 COVID-19 vaccine. Per the germline V gene, CDR1 is SNHLY and CDR2 is FYNNEI. The ends lost 8 bases at V and 7 bases at J; junction bases unmatched: 5. The CDR3 runs 13 residues. Sequenced by immunoSEQ multiplex PCR; TCRdb stores in-frame clones only, minus some. This table has fewer than 130,000 clones, about 85% appearing once. The chain links TRBV2 to TRBJ2-1; 10 bases are a match to TRBD2. The source material was peripheral blood, sampled 28 days after the second AZD1222 dose. This clonotype originated in an adult who received the AZD1222 COVID-19 vaccine. CDR3 amino acids: CASEREGRNEQFF. The DNA of the CDR3 is TGTGCCAGCGAGCGGGAGGGCCGGAATGAGCAGTTCTTC.